One sample yielded the 30 T cell receptor beta chains listed below, sequenced in a study of T cell responses to AZD1222 COVID-19 vaccine. TCRdb's copy holds only in-frame clones and misses some; the assay was immunoSEQ multiplex PCR. Among about 270,000 clones listed, almost 95% were seen once. Here the sequenced sample was peripheral blood, taken 28 days after the second AZD1222 dose. These receptors all come from an adult who received the AZD1222 COVID-19 vaccine.

The gene calls are TRBV7-9 and TRBJ1-1; D remains unclear. This CDR3 is 14 amino acids long. Trimming cost V 1 base and J 1 base, with 7 bases left between them. The germline gives CDR1 SEHNR, CDR2 FQNEAQ (reference sequence). CDR3 sequence: CASSLGTANTEAFF. As DNA, the CDR3 is TGTGCCAGCAGCTTAGGGACCGCGAACACTGAAGCTTTCTTT.

V and J are TRBV19 and TRBJ1-1; 7 bases agree with TRBD1. Germline V lookup: CDR1 LNHDA, CDR2 SQIVND (reference sequence). This CDR3 contains 13 residues. The junction had 6 bases not matched to a gene; V was cut back by 3 bases and J by 8 bases. CDR3 in amino acids: CASSIPGGREAFF. CDR3 nucleotides: TGTGCCAGTAGTATCCCAGGGGGACGAGAAGCTTTCTTT.

The chain carries TRBV9 and TRBJ1-2; D is unresolved. Germline lookup yields CDR1 SGDLS and CDR2 YYNGEE. The CDR3 extends over 13 amino acids. Trimming pared 0 bases from V and 8 bases from J, leaving 11 bases between. This chain's CDR3 is CASSVDPKLGYTF. The CDR3 DNA follows: TGTGCCAGCAGCGTAGACCCGAAGCTGGGCTACACCTTC. Supplemented by reference TRBV9 and TRBJ1-2, the full variable domain reads DSGVTQTPKHLITATGQRVTLRCSPRSGDLSVYWYQQSLDQGLQFLIQYYNGEERAKGNILERFSAQQFPDLHSELNLSSLELGDSALYFCASSVDPKLGYTFGSGTRLTVV.

CDR3 sequence: CSAPLFGTAHNEQFF. The CDR3 nucleotides are TGCAGCGCCCCGCTATTCGGGACGGCCCACAATGAGCAGTTCTTC. The chain combines TRBV29-1 with TRBJ2-1; the D gene could be TRBD1 or TRBD2 (5 bases each). Trimming removed 7 bases from V and 5 bases from J, with 21 bases in between. The CDR3 totals 15 residues. CDR1 and CDR2 (germline): SQVTM, ANQGSEA.

As DNA, the CDR3 is TGTGCCAGCAACGGGGGGAGCTTACTTAAGGGCTACGAGCAGTACTTC. Amino acid sequence: CASNGGSLLKGYEQYF. The V and J genes are TRBV2 and TRBJ2-7; 7 bases fit TRBD2. The V gene's germline CDR1 is SNHLY and CDR2 FYNNEI. The length of the CDR3 is 16 residues. Unmatched junction bases numbered 15, after V lost 7 bases and J lost 3 bases.

The chain joins TRBV12-3 or TRBV12-4 to TRBJ1-4; D gene ambiguous. V lost 5 bases and J 8 bases, leaving 9 bases between the germline ends. The CDR3 runs 12 residues. DNA for the CDR3: TGTGCCAGCAGTAAGGAGAGGGAAAAACTGTTTTTT. It specifies CASSKEREKLFF.

This chain connects TRBV28 to TRBJ2-7, with D hard to call. Per germline, CDR1 MDHEN and CDR2 SYDVKM. Trimming took off 7 bases at V and 3 bases at J, with 13 bases between the two ends. The CDR3 covers 13 residues. CDR3 sequence reads: CASTEHSGYEQYF. The CDR3, as DNA: TGTGCCAGCACCGAACATTCTGGCTACGAGCAGTACTTC.

This chain uses TRBV19 with TRBJ2-3; D may correspond to TRBD1 or TRBD2 (5 bases each). Trimming removed 10 bases at V and 0 bases at J, with 14 bases between. Germline V gene sequence: CDR1 LNHDA, CDR2 SQIVND (reference sequence). The CDR3 runs to 14 residues. The CDR3 DNA follows: TGTGCCACCAGGGACGGGCCTAGCACAGATACGCAGTATTTT. Translated, it gives CATRDGPSTDTQYF.

The chain recombines TRBV19 with TRBJ2-5; unclear D gene. CDR1 is LNHDA, CDR2 SQIVND, per germline (reference sequence). CDR3 size: 13 residues. The V gene lost 3 bases and the J gene lost 1 base, with 6 bases spanning the gap. The DNA of the CDR3 is TGTGCCAGTAGTATGGGGTTCCAAGAGACCCAGTACTTC. Protein product: CASSMGFQETQYF.

The V gene is TRBV9, the J gene TRBJ2-2; 11 nucleotides agree with TRBD2. This CDR3 has 17 residues. V lost 4 bases to trimming and J lost 2 bases; unmatched junction nucleotides: 7. Germline-derived CDR1 and CDR2 are SGDLS and YYNGEE. CDR3 protein: CASSILAGGLNTGELFF. The CDR3 coding sequence is TGTGCCAGCAGCATCCTAGCGGGGGGTCTAAACACCGGGGAGCTGTTTTTT.

This chain uses TRBV28 with TRBJ2-6; D uncertain. Trimming cost V 7 bases and J 0 bases, with 7 bases left between them. The CDR3 extends over 14 amino acids. The germline CDR1 and CDR2 sequences are MDHEN and SYDVKM. The CDR3 DNA reads as TGTGCCAGCACCCCCTACTCTGGGGCCAACGTCCTGACTTTC. This encodes CASTPYSGANVLTF.

CDR3 nucleotide sequence: TGTGCCAGCAACCGGGAAGTTAATGAAAAACTGTTTTTT. Translated: CASNREVNEKLFF. The V and J genes are TRBV6-5 and TRBJ1-4; D remains unclear. Germline lookup yields CDR1 MNHEY and CDR2 SVGAGI. CDR3 size: 13 residues. Trimming pared 7 bases from V and 4 bases from J, leaving 10 bases between.

This CDR3 is CASSLPPGTGGSYTF. CDR3 DNA: TGTGCCAGTAGTCTTCCACCCGGGACAGGGGGAAGCTACACCTTC. This rearrangement joins TRBV19 to TRBJ1-2; 11 bases fit TRBD1. CDR1 is LNHDA, CDR2 SQIVND, per germline (reference sequence). The ends lost 5 bases at V and 9 bases at J; junction bases unmatched: 11. The CDR3 runs to 15 residues.

The gene calls are TRBV28 and TRBJ1-2; D may be TRBD1 (5 bases). The germline V gene encodes CDR1 MDHEN and CDR2 SYDVKM. Trimming took off 6 bases at V and 2 bases at J, with 13 bases between the two ends. The CDR3 runs to 14 residues. CDR3 sequence reads: CASRPQAGNYGYTF. The CDR3 DNA is TGTGCCAGCAGGCCCCAGGCAGGGAACTATGGCTACACCTTC.

Concerning this clone: One junction end disagrees with the germline gene, perhaps due to a read error. The same CDR3 arises from other DNA sequences in this sample as well. The chain recombines TRBV5-1 with TRBJ2-3; D is undetermined. Germline CDR1 and CDR2: SGHRS and YFSETQ. CDR3 length: 13 residues. The CDR3 bases are TGCGCCAGCAGCTTGGAAGGCACGGATACGCAGTATTTT. The encoded protein is CASSLEGTDTQYF.

The chain employs TRBV20-1 and TRBJ2-7; no clear D. CDR1 is DFQATT, CDR2 SNEGSKA, per germline (reference sequence). Trimming removed 2 bases at V and 5 bases at J, with 7 bases between. CDR3 length equals 11 residues. For the CDR3, the DNA is TGCAGTGCTAGATCAGGCCACGAGCAGTACTTC. It is translated as CSARSGHEQYF.

This chain connects TRBV6-1 to TRBJ1-4; D is possibly TRBD1 (5 bases). The ends were cut back, 1 base at V and 11 bases at J, with 14 bases in the middle. This CDR3 comprises 14 residues. Per germline, CDR1 MNHNS and CDR2 SASEGT. The CDR3 bases are TGTGCCAGCAGTGAAGGCAGATCCGAGGGGAAACTGTTTTTT. Its protein product is CASSEGRSEGKLFF.

This clone was recorded once. This sequence joins TRBV6-5 and TRBJ1-5; unclear D gene. There are 15 residues in the CDR3. The V end was cut by 4 bases, the J end by 0 bases, with 10 bases between. CDR1 and CDR2 from the germline V gene are MNHEY and SVGAGI. CDR3 sequence: CASSFDGDSNQPQHF. The CDR3 DNA is TGTGCCAGCAGTTTCGACGGCGATAGCAATCAGCCCCAGCATTTT.

The chain uses TRBV29-1 and TRBJ1-4, with D perhaps TRBD1 (5 bases). The V gene lost 7 bases and the J gene lost 7 bases, with 16 bases spanning the gap. Germline CDR1 SQVTM, CDR2 ANQGSEA. CDR3 length: 13 amino acids. Here the CDR3 DNA reads TGCAGCGCCACTGGGGGGGTTGGTGAAAAACTGTTTTTT. Its protein product is CSATGGVGEKLFF. Filled out from reference TRBV29-1 and TRBJ1-4, the complete variable domain reads SAVISQKPSRDICQRGTSLTIQCQVDSQVTMMFWYRQQPGQSLTLIATANQGSEATYESGFVIDKFPISRPNLTFSTLTVSNMSPEDSSIYLCSATGGVGEKLFFGSGTQLSVL.

The chain recombines TRBV10-3 with TRBJ1-5; D is unresolved. The germline V and J ends were trimmed by 4 bases and 3 bases, with 7 bases remaining between them. Germline V gene lookup returns CDR1 ENHRY and CDR2 SYGVKD. This CDR3 contains 13 residues. The CDR3 region has the DNA TGTGCCATCAGTGTGGCAGACAATCAGCCCCAGCATTTT. Its protein is CAISVADNQPQHF.

This chain uses TRBV6-5 with TRBJ2-7; D perhaps matches TRBD2 (5 bases). Deletions cut 3 bases from V and 4 bases from J, with 10 bases between. The CDR3 runs 13 residues. The germline CDR1 and CDR2 sequences are MNHEY and SVGAGI. The CDR3 DNA reads as TGTGCCAGCAGTTATGGGGAGCGGTACGAGCAGTACTTC. Its protein is CASSYGERYEQYF.

The chain links TRBV10-2 to TRBJ1-2, with D possibly TRBD1 on 5 matching bases. The CDR3 loop spans 14 amino acids. With 0 bases removed from V and 2 bases from J, the gap between germline ends came to 7 bases. In germline, CDR1 is WSHSY, CDR2 SAAADI. Written as DNA, the CDR3 is TGCGCCAGCAGTGAGTCGAACAGGAACTATGGCTACACCTTC. Encoded protein: CASSESNRNYGYTF.

The CDR3 here is CRATGGTEAFF. The CDR3 DNA reads as TGCAGGGCGACAGGGGGCACTGAAGCTTTCTTT. The V call is TRBV20-1, the J call TRBJ1-1, with 9 bases that match TRBD1. The germline V gene encodes CDR1 DFQATT and CDR2 SNEGSKA (reference sequence). This CDR3 has 11 amino acids.

The chain recombines TRBV28 with TRBJ1-2, with TRBD1 matching over 10 bases. J lost 3 bases, V lost 8 bases, and 9 bases had no gene match. Germline CDR1 MDHEN, CDR2 SYDVKM. The CDR3 runs 15 residues. The CDR3 loop reads CASAIPGQGYYGYTF. The CDR3 DNA reads TGTGCCAGCGCAATTCCGGGACAGGGGTACTATGGCTACACCTTC.

The chain joins TRBV6-4 to TRBJ2-1; 7 positions agree with TRBD1. Trimming took 4 bases from V and 9 from J; bases not matched to a gene: 6. The CDR3 runs 13 residues. Germline V gene data show CDR1 as MRHNA and CDR2 as SNTAGT. CDR3 in amino acids: CASSGQGGSEQFF. CDR3 sequence (DNA): TGTGCCAGCAGTGGACAGGGTGGAAGTGAGCAGTTCTTC.

This clone was seen just once. This CDR3 reads CASSLNTPPTNEQFF. CDR3 DNA sequence: TGTGCCAGCAGCTTAAATACCCCGCCGACGAATGAGCAGTTCTTC. The rearrangement links TRBV7-9 to TRBJ2-1; D uncertain. This CDR3 spans 15 amino acids. CDR1 SEHNR and CDR2 FQNEAQ come from the germline V gene (reference sequence). V dropped 2 bases and J dropped 7 bases, with 15 bases sitting between them.

V and J are TRBV15 and TRBJ1-1, with D possibly matching TRBD1 (6 bases). V lost 2 bases and J lost 5, with 9 bases in between. Germline V gene lookup returns CDR1 LNHNV and CDR2 YYDKDF (reference sequence). The CDR3 is 13 amino acids. CDR3 residues: CATSRLQGTEAFF. DNA for the CDR3: TGTGCCACCAGCAGACTACAGGGTACTGAAGCTTTCTTT.

The chain carries TRBV14 and TRBJ2-5; 8 nucleotides line up with TRBD1. V gave up 5 bases and J gave up 5 bases; unmatched junction bases: 1. Germline loops: CDR1 SGHDN, CDR2 FVKESK. CDR3 length: 12 residues. The CDR3 DNA reads TGTGCCAGCAGCAGGGACAGGGAGACCCAGTACTTC. This gives the protein CASSRDRETQYF. The full variable domain, rest sourced from reference TRBV14 and TRBJ2-5, is EAGVTQFPSHSVIEKGQTVTLRCDPISGHDNLYWYRRVMGKEIKFLLHFVKESKQDESGMPNNRFLAERTGGTYSTLKVQPAELEDSGVYFCASSRDRETQYFGPGTRLLVL.

V is TRBV2 and J is TRBJ2-7; 9 bases agree with TRBD2. The CDR3 covers 12 residues. V lost 7 bases and J lost 4; bases outside the gene matches: 2. Per germline, CDR1 SNHLY and CDR2 FYNNEI. Here the CDR3 DNA reads TGTGCCAGCACCGCGGGGGGGTACGAGCAGTACTTC. Translated, it gives CASTAGGYEQYF. The complete variable domain, with remaining parts taken from reference TRBV2 and TRBJ2-7, reads EPEVTQTPSHQVTQMGQEVILRCVPISNHLYFYWYRQILGQKVEFLVSFYNNEISEKSEIFDDQFSVERPDGSNFTLKIRSTKLEDSAMYFCASTAGGYEQYFGPGTRLTVT.

This clone turned up a few times. This rearrangement joins TRBV7-9 to TRBJ1-4; D is possibly TRBD1 (5 bases). The germline CDR1 and CDR2 sequences are SEHNR and FQNEAQ (reference sequence). Deletions cut 3 bases from V and 7 bases from J, with 12 bases between. The CDR3 extends over 14 amino acids. As DNA, the CDR3 is TGTGCCAGCAGCTTCGGGACCGTAGGTGAAAAACTGTTTTTT. It encodes CASSFGTVGEKLFF.